The sequence of this TCR beta chain was determined in a study of T-cell reconstitution after alpha-beta-depleted transplantation in children (dated by TCRdb to about 2016). In terms of the full investigation: The study quantitatively tracked T-cell immune reconstitution after TCRalphabeta/CD19-depleted allogeneic hematopoietic cell transplantation in children using TCR repertoire profiling.

Per the publication, the treatment or condition label means: allogeneic hematopoietic cell transplantation with graft depleted of TCRalphabeta T cells and CD19 B cells. The transplant recipients were children given TCRalphabeta/CD19-depleted allogeneic hematopoietic cell grafts. The receptor library was made with PCR. Reads for this sample came from an Illumina HiSeq 2500. Molecular barcoding was employed in the preparation of TCR libraries, with unique molecular identifiers being used to normalize TCRbeta repertoire quantification. Clones were called with MiXCR by TCRdb after fastp trimmed the public reads at Q25, and only in-frame beta chains were retained. Each record represents a unique CDR3 protein, reported with the most common genes and DNA among its rows. The sample yields about 200,000 distinct CDR3 sequences; roughly 6.6% were counted once. Jointly, the top ten make up approximately 6% of the sample.

Broad study findings and their caveats: In some patients, high TCRbeta diversity at day 60 was attributed to recipient T cells and intrathymic progenitors that had survived conditioning. Over the following months the frequencies of hyperexpanded clones went down, and after one year T-cell counts and TCRbeta diversity were mostly credited to newly produced T cells. The apparently early recovery of alphabetaT-cell counts about two months after transplant reportedly depended on only several hundred rapidly expanded clones that came from non-depleted graft cells.

The CDR3, cysteine through phenylalanine, is 15 amino acids long. This entry keeps only the CDR3 DNA: 45 bases, framed from base 1. V loses 1 base of germline sequence and J loses 0 bases, and the interval between the two ends is 10 bases. The germline V gene (reference sequence) specifies DFQATT as CDR1 and SNEGSKA as CDR2. This clonotype was seen at least ten times. What antigen it recognizes has not been identified. Qualities for individual bases were not recorded, and no much larger clone is one base off. Here the chain combines TRBV20-1 and TRBJ2-1, and the D gene may be TRBD2, 6 bases matching. This clonotype was sampled from a boy aged 2 to 10 with acute lymphoblastic leukemia, due to receive a stem cell transplant. Material: PBMCs, obtained before TCRalphabeta/CD19-depleted stem cell transplant. For the CDR3, the sequence is CSARGWGVSYNEQFF. The DNA reads as follows: TGCAGTGCTAGAGGATGGGGGGTCTCCTACAATGAGCAGTTCTTC.